This T cell receptor (beta chain) was sequenced during a study of OX40 agonist ivuxolimab in advanced cancers. Background for the entire study: Ivuxolimab was an agonistic, fully human IgG2 monoclonal antibody directed against OX40 (CD134), a costimulatory receptor. Patients were allowed to have had prior anti-PD-1, anti-PD-L1 or anti-CTLA-4 therapy, and more than 30% of the dose-escalation patients had previously received checkpoint inhibitors. Peripheral TCRbeta sequencing was intended to test whether TCR sequence diversity was altered and clonal T-cell expansion was caused by ivuxolimab. Partial responses occurred in three dose-escalation patients, of whom one had hepatocellular carcinoma and two had cutaneous melanoma. In the dose-escalation cohort, around 80% of patients were male, and the mean age was 60 years with a range of roughly 23 to 90. Intravenous ivuxolimab was administered to patients every 2 weeks at six dose levels: 0.01, 0.1, 0.3, 1.5, 3 and 10 mg/kg. The paper covers the monotherapy dose-escalation part of the phase I ivuxolimab trial, which included N of about 56 patients. Of the roughly 50 dose-escalation patients, hepatocellular carcinoma was present in about 20, melanoma in roughly 15, renal cell carcinoma in 9 and head and neck cancer in 9.

Patients with autoimmune disease history or receiving systemic immunosuppression were excluded from the trial. Peripheral blood for TCR sequencing was collected from all dose cohorts at baseline, on cycle 4 day 1, and on cycle 7 day 1. The samples were drawn from a first-in-human, open-label, multicenter phase I dose-escalation trial of ivuxolimab. The trial enrolled adults with locally advanced or metastatic head and neck squamous cell, hepatocellular, melanoma or renal cell carcinoma. Before TCR sequencing, CD4+ and CD8+ T cells were separately sorted from peripheral blood. V sheds 4 bases and J sheds 7 bases, leaving 11 bases between their ends. From the cysteine through the phenylalanine, the CDR3 covers 13 amino acids. Of all the DNA, just the CDR3 is kept, 39 bases in frame from base 1. CDR1 and CDR2 are drawn from the germline V gene (reference sequence): MNHEY, SMNVEV. The research as a whole found: After ivuxolimab, expanded clones were on average more numerous among CD8+ T cells than among CD4+ T cells. Low levels of normalized T-cell clonal expansion were also seen in some nonresponding patients. Antigen specificity was not determined for the clonally expanded peripheral T cells. At doses of 0.1 to 3.0 mg/kg, clonal expansion of both CD4+ and CD8+ blood T cells was observed from baseline to week 6. Partial responders in the 0.1-3.0 mg/kg groups had among the lowest normalized peripheral clonal expansion, especially among CD8+ T cells.

To sequence the TCRbeta CDR3 region, genomic DNA was isolated from the sorted cells. The immunoSEQ Assay was used for sequencing of TCRbeta CDR3 regions. TCRdb stores this immuneACCESS table with in-frame sequences only. Part of the clones is absent; in the studies checked, under half of the shortfall reflects unresolved V genes, and no reason is known for the rest. The sample table records about 22,000 clones; 84% of these occur just once. Together, the top ten hold about 51% of the sample. This clone was seen a few times. There is no known antigen for this receptor. One base away there is no much larger clone; base qualities are not given.

Recombination connected TRBV27 to TRBJ1-5; possibly the D gene is TRBD1, per 5 matching bases. Sequenced material: CD4+ or CD8+ T cells sorted from blood, taken in a trial of the OX40 agonist ivuxolimab. This sequence originates from an adult with an advanced solid tumor such as melanoma, head and neck, liver or kidney cancer. The DNA sequence reads TGTGCCAGCAGTTCGACAGTAAGGCAGCCCCAGCATTTT. This encodes CASSSTVRQPQHF.